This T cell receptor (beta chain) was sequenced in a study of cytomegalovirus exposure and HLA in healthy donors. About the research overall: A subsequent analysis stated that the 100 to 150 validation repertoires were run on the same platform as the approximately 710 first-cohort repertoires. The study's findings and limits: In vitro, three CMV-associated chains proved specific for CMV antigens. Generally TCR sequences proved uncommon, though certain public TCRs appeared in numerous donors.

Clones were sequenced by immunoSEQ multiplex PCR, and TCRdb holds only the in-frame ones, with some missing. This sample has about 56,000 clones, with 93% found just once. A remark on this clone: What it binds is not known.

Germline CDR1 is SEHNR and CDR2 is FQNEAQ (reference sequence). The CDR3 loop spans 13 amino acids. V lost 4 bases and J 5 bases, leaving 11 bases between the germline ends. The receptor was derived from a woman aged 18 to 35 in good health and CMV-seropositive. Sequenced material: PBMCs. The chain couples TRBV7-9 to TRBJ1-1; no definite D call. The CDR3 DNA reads TGTGCCAGCAGCTCTGTAGGAGCGACTGAAGCTTTCTTT. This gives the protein CASSSVGATEAFF.